These 9 T cell receptor beta chains originate from one sample sequenced in a study of blood T cell repertoires in COVID-19. The data were produced by immunoSEQ multiplex PCR, yet TCRdb's version contains in-frame clones alone and is incomplete. Seen here are around 250,000 clones, 80% to 90% observed once, and the top ten hold approximately 2%. Sample: PBMCs or T cells enriched from blood (not recorded which). The receptors here all came from a woman aged 45-65 years who had recovered from COVID-19.

CDR3 nucleotides: TGCAGCGTCGAGGGACTAGCGGGAGTAGGTGCGTACAATGAGCAGTTCTTC. Translation: CSVEGLAGVGAYNEQFF. J is TRBJ2-1 and V is TRBV29-1, with 14 bases lining up with TRBD2. The CDR3 contains 17 residues. Germline V CDR1 and CDR2: SQVTM, ANQGSEA. J was trimmed by 4 bases and V by 6 bases; bases with no gene match: 11.

The CDR3 DNA is TGTGCCAGTAGTATGGAGACAGAGGACACCGGGGAGCTGTTTTTT. This sequence encodes CASSMETEDTGELFF. The chain joins TRBV19 to TRBJ2-2, with D tentatively TRBD1 (5 bases). Germline V lookup: CDR1 LNHDA, CDR2 SQIVND (reference sequence). This CDR3 is built from 15 residues. Between the trimmed V and J ends, which lost 3 bases and 3 bases, there was a span of 11 bases. The variable domain in full, completed from reference TRBV19 and TRBJ2-2, reads DGGITQSPKYLFRKEGQNVTLSCEQNLNHDAMYWYRQDPGQGLRLIYYSQIVNDFQKGDIAEGYSVSREKKESFPLTVTSAQKNPTAFYLCASSMETEDTGELFFGEGSRLTVL.

J is TRBJ1-4 and V is TRBV5-1; 10 nucleotides align to TRBD1. The CDR3 totals 16 residues. V lost 0 bases to trimming and J lost 6 bases; unmatched junction nucleotides: 5. The germline V gene has CDR1 SGHRS and CDR2 YFSETQ. The CDR3 sequence: CASSLATGGLDEKLFF. CDR3 DNA: TGCGCCAGCAGCTTGGCGACAGGGGGCTTAGATGAAAAACTGTTTTTT.

The chain couples TRBV5-1 to TRBJ2-3; 12 bases fit TRBD2. Germline values: CDR1 SGHRS, CDR2 YFSETQ. The CDR3 covers 16 residues. Unmatched junction bases numbered 5, after V lost 4 bases and J lost 2 bases. The CDR3 DNA reads as TGCGCCAGCAGCGCCGGACTAGCGGGATTCACAGATACGCAGTATTTT. This gives the protein CASSAGLAGFTDTQYF.

This clone was found a few times. The CDR3 bases are TGTGCCAGCAGTTCCCAACTCGGACAGACCAACGAGCAGTACTTC. The encoded protein is CASSSQLGQTNEQYF. The chain is built from TRBV27 and TRBJ2-7; TRBD1 might be the D (6 bases). The CDR3 is 15 residues long. Trimming shortened V by 4 bases and J by 5 bases, and 18 bases separated the two germline ends. CDR1 MNHEY and CDR2 SMNVEV come from the germline V gene (reference sequence).

The chain is built from TRBV10-1 and TRBJ1-4; D is unresolved. The CDR3 contains 13 residues. CDR1 and CDR2 from the germline V gene are WNHNN and SYGVQD (reference sequence). With 11 bases removed from V and 8 bases from J, the gap between germline ends came to 18 bases. For the CDR3, the DNA is TGCGCCTCCCGGGGAGGGCCCAGGGAAAAACTGTTTTTT. This gives the protein CASRGGPREKLFF.

The chain uses TRBV5-1 and TRBJ1-1; weak D call: TRBD1 (5 bases). Trimming stripped 6 bases from V and 1 base from J, with 7 bases between. This CDR3 has 12 residues. Germline values: CDR1 SGHRS, CDR2 YFSETQ. The DNA of the CDR3 is TGCGCCAGCACCCAGGGGAACACTGAAGCTTTCTTT. The encoded protein is CASTQGNTEAFF. Filled out from reference TRBV5-1 and TRBJ1-1, the complete variable domain reads KAGVTQTPRYLIKTRGQQVTLSCSPISGHRSVSWYQQTPGQGLQFLFEYFSETQRNKGNFPGRFSGRQFSNSRSEMNVSTLELGDSALYLCASTQGNTEAFFGQGTRLTVV.

This chain joins TRBV19 and TRBJ1-1; TRBD1 agrees at 7 bases. CDR3 size: 14 residues. The V gene end was trimmed by 6 bases and the J gene end by 1 base; junction bases not matched to a gene: 5. The germline V gene encodes CDR1 LNHDA and CDR2 SQIVND (reference sequence). CDR3 residues: CASRTDRQNTEAFF. The DNA for the CDR3 is TGTGCCAGTAGAACGGACAGGCAGAACACTGAAGCTTTCTTT.

This chain joins TRBV11-1 and TRBJ2-7; 8 bases fit TRBD2. V lost 6 bases, J lost 2 bases, and 12 bases stayed unmatched. Germline CDR1 SGHAT, CDR2 FQDESV (reference sequence). The CDR3 covers 16 residues. CDR3 region: CASSKNGREGPYEQYF. The CDR3 DNA reads TGTGCCAGCAGTAAAAATGGACGGGAGGGCCCCTACGAGCAGTACTTC.